This record looks at one T cell receptor (beta chain) sequence and its context. The antigen is undetermined. Then a second PCR, running about 6 to 12 cycles, was carried out with a sample-barcoded 5' primer and a J-beta primer mix. TCRdb used MiXCR to reprocess the 5' RACE reads, holding one entry per CDR3 protein. The sample contains more than 900,000 distinct CDR3 sequences, roughly 24% of which appear only once. V lost 3 bases to trimming and J lost 12 bases; unmatched junction nucleotides: 13. The CDR3 totals 15 residues. From germline, CDR1 is MDHEN and CDR2 SYDVKM. The data were obtained in a study of blood T cells in healthy people across ages. Findings and caveats of the study: The fall in TCR beta diversity per million T cells was roughly linear with age.

Total RNA, at least 6 micrograms per sample, came from PBMCs. This same sample was also part of a study on T cells of mothers and their children. That report adds: Donors were three healthy Caucasian mothers and their six children. Each mother yielded more than 9 million TCR beta CDR3 reads. Each child yielded a few million reads.

The receptor's source is a girl aged 2-9 years in good health. This rearrangement joins TRBV28 to TRBJ1-4, with TRBD1 matching over 7 bases. The sequencing sample was made of blood. The CDR3 DNA follows: TGTGCCAGCAGTTTTCCCCAAGCGGGCAGGGGGGAACTGTTTTTT. Protein product: CASSFPQAGRGELFF.